These 12 T cell receptor beta chains share one sample of origin, sequenced in a study of blood T cell repertoires in COVID-19. TCRdb keeps only in-frame clones here, not all; method: immunoSEQ multiplex PCR. The table includes hundreds of thousands of clones, approximately 85% detected once. Sequenced material: peripheral blood. These receptors came from a woman aged 55-69 years with active or convalescent COVID-19.

The chain is built from TRBV9 and TRBJ2-2, with D possibly matching TRBD2 (6 bases). The V gene lost 0 bases and the J gene lost 7 bases, with 16 bases spanning the gap. Germline V lookup: CDR1 SGDLS, CDR2 YYNGEE. This CDR3 spans 16 amino acids. The CDR3 region has the DNA TGTGCCAGCAGCGTAGCGTCCGCTCCCGGGGGCGGGGAGCTGTTTTTT. Protein: CASSVASAPGGGELFF.

This clone was detected only once. The chain recombines TRBV19 with TRBJ2-2, with a tentative D call TRBD1 (6 bases). The CDR3 spans 17 residues. The germline CDR1 and CDR2 sequences are LNHDA and SQIVND (reference sequence). The V gene lost 4 bases and the J gene lost 4 bases, with 19 bases spanning the gap. The CDR3 DNA reads as TGTGCCAGTAGTACAAGCCGGGACACGACTTCCACCGGGGAGCTGTTTTTT. Its protein product is CASSTSRDTTSTGELFF.

The V gene is TRBV5-4, the J gene TRBJ2-7; weak D call: TRBD1 (6 bases). The CDR3 is made up of 14 amino acids. Trimming removed 4 bases at V and 2 bases at J, with 13 bases between. Germline CDR1 is SGHNT and CDR2 is YYREEE (reference sequence). CDR3 region: CASSPDRPPYEQYF. CDR3 nucleotides: TGTGCCAGCAGCCCCGACAGGCCTCCCTACGAGCAGTACTTC.

This clone occurred once. CDR3 sequence: CASSIDGRTSHFYEQYF. CDR3 bases: TGTGCCAGTAGTATAGATGGAAGGACATCCCATTTCTACGAGCAGTACTTC. The chain uses TRBV19 and TRBJ2-7, with D tentatively TRBD1 (5 bases). Germline V gene data show CDR1 as LNHDA and CDR2 as SQIVND (reference sequence). The CDR3 consists of 17 residues. V lost 0 bases, J lost 3 bases, and 18 bases lay in between.

This clone was seen just once. V is TRBV18 and J is TRBJ2-7, with D perhaps TRBD2 (5 bases). The CDR3 has 14 amino acids. Germline-derived CDR1 and CDR2 are KGHSH and LQKENI. Trimming took off 3 bases at V and 1 base at J, with 10 bases between the two ends. The DNA of the CDR3 is TGTGCCAGCTCACCCAGCGGACGATCCTACGAGCAGTACTTC. Its translation: CASSPSGRSYEQYF.

The chain recombines TRBV18 with TRBJ1-5, with TRBD1 identical over 8 bases. The V gene's germline CDR1 is KGHSH and CDR2 LQKENI. This CDR3 region has 13 residues. V was pared by 5 bases and J by 4 bases, with 1 base of the junction left unmatched. CDR3 protein: CASSGQGNQPQHF. The CDR3, as DNA: TGTGCCAGCTCAGGACAGGGAAATCAGCCCCAGCATTTT.

The chain combines TRBV2 with TRBJ1-1; a weak D match, TRBD1 (5 bases). Germline CDR1 SNHLY, CDR2 FYNNEI. This CDR3 spans 13 amino acids. V was shortened by 6 bases and J by 0 bases, with 8 bases between the two germline ends. The CDR3 protein is CASRRQLNTEAFF. In DNA, the CDR3 is TGTGCCAGCAGGAGACAGTTGAACACTGAAGCTTTCTTT.

DNA for the CDR3: TGTGCCTGGAGTGCCCAGATCATGAACACTGAAGCTTTCTTT. Its protein is CAWSAQIMNTEAFF. The J gene is TRBJ1-1, the V gene TRBV30; D unclear. This CDR3 is 14 amino acids long. In germline, CDR1 is GTSNPN, CDR2 SVGIG (reference sequence). Between the trimmed V and J ends, which lost 1 base and 0 bases, there was a span of 9 bases.

J is TRBJ2-5 and V is TRBV9; 10 nucleotides agree with TRBD2. This CDR3 is built from 17 residues. V shed 0 bases and J 0 bases; nucleotides not matched to a gene: 5. In germline, CDR1 is SGDLS, CDR2 YYNGEE. CDR3 region: CASSVGPAGGYQETQYF. In DNA form, the CDR3 reads TGTGCCAGCAGCGTAGGGCCAGCGGGGGGGTACCAAGAGACCCAGTACTTC.

This rearrangement joins TRBV6-5 to TRBJ1-1; D might be TRBD1 (6 bases). Germline-derived CDR1 and CDR2 are MNHEY and SVGAGI. This CDR3 has 15 residues. Trimming took 2 bases from V and 5 from J, leaving 15 bases between them. The CDR3 coding sequence is TGTGCCAGCAGTTACATCTTCAGGGGCAATACTGAAGCTTTCTTT. Protein: CASSYIFRGNTEAFF.

A single count supports this clone. This chain uses TRBV6-5 with TRBJ1-1; 8 bases are a match to TRBD1. Trimming took 8 bases from V and 2 from J; bases not matched to a gene: 7. The CDR3 loop spans 14 amino acids. Per the germline V gene, CDR1 is MNHEY and CDR2 is SVGAGI. This CDR3 reads CASRTGTLNTEAFF. The CDR3 DNA sequence: TGTGCCAGCCGGACAGGGACGCTTAACACTGAAGCTTTCTTT.

The CDR3 protein is CASSRPTGSGAFF. The CDR3 coding sequence is TGTGCCAGCAGCCGCCCCACGGGAAGTGGGGCTTTCTTT. The chain is built from TRBV13 and TRBJ1-1; unclear D gene. Germline V CDR1 and CDR2: PRHDT, FYEKMQ (reference sequence). This CDR3 has 13 amino acids. Trimming left V 5 bases short and J 11 bases short, with 18 bases between.